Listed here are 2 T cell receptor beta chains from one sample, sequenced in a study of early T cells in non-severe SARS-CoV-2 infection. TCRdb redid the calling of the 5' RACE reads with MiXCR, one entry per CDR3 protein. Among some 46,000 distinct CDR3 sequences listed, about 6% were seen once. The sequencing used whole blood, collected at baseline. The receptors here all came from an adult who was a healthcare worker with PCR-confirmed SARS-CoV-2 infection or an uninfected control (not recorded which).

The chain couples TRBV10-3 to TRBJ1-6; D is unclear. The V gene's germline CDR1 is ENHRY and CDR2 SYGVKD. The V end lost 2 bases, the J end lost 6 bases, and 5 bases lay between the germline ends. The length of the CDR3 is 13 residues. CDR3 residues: CAISEHINSPLHF. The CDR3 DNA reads TGTGCCATCAGTGAGCACATTAATTCACCCCTCCACTTT.

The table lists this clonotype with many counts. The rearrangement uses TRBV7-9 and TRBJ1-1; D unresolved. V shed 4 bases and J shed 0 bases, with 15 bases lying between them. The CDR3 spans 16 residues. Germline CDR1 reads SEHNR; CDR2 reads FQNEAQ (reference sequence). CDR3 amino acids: CASSSLTLPMNTEAFF. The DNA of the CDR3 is TGTGCCAGCAGCTCCTTGACCCTGCCCATGAACACTGAAGCTTTCTTT. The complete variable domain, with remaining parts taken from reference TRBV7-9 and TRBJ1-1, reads DTGVSQNPRHKITKRGQNVTFRCDPISEHNRLYWYRQTLGQGPEFLTYFQNEAQLEKSRLLSDRFSAERPKGSFSTLEIQRTEQGDSAMYLCASSSLTLPMNTEAFFGQGTRLTVV.